Each of the 25 T cell receptor beta chains below was sequenced from the same sample in a study of control samples from healthy donors and cancer patients. TCRdb keeps only in-frame clones here, not all; method: immunoSEQ multiplex PCR. Found here are about 63,000 clones, almost 85% of them singletons; the top ten hold 4.5% to 6%. The specimen sequenced was blood. The receptors originated from a man in his forties in good health.

The gene calls are TRBV4-1 and TRBJ1-4; D is possibly TRBD1 (5 bases). Germline V CDR1 and CDR2: MGHRA, YSYEKL. The ends were cut back, 0 bases at V and 8 bases at J, with 13 bases in the middle. The CDR3 loop spans 15 amino acids. The CDR3 bases are TGCGCCAGCAGCCAAGATGTAGGGGCGTGGGAAAAACTGTTTTTT. This encodes CASSQDVGAWEKLFF.

The sample holds one count of this clone. The genes are TRBV19 and TRBJ1-3, with a weak D call TRBD1 (6 bases). The germline V and J ends were trimmed by 6 bases and 0 bases, with 15 bases remaining between them. The CDR3 totals 16 residues. In germline, CDR1 is LNHDA, CDR2 SQIVND (reference sequence). Here the CDR3 reads CASSPVGGRSGNTIYF. Here the CDR3 DNA reads TGTGCCAGTAGCCCGGTGGGGGGCCGCTCTGGAAACACCATATATTTT. The full variable domain, its missing parts supplied by reference TRBV19 and TRBJ1-3, is DGGITQSPKYLFRKEGQNVTLSCEQNLNHDAMYWYRQDPGQGLRLIYYSQIVNDFQKGDIAEGYSVSREKKESFPLTVTSAQKNPTAFYLCASSPVGGRSGNTIYFGEGSWLTVV.

The chain joins TRBV12-5 to TRBJ2-1, with a tentative D call TRBD2 (6 bases). From germline, CDR1 is LGHNT and CDR2 FRNRAP. The CDR3 runs 17 residues. Trimming removed 2 bases from V and 7 bases from J, with 21 bases in between. The CDR3 nucleotides read TGTGCTAGTGGTTTGAAGCCCGGGACTCTGTATTTGAATGAGCAGTTCTTC. Its translation is CASGLKPGTLYLNEQFF. The full variable domain, rest sourced from reference TRBV12-5 and TRBJ2-1, is DARVTQTPRHKVTEMGQEVTMRCQPILGHNTVFWYRQTMMQGLELLAYFRNRAPLDDSGMPKDRFSAEMPDATLATLKIQPSEPRDSAVYFCASGLKPGTLYLNEQFFGPGTRLTVL.

This sequence joins TRBV7-3 and TRBJ2-2; D may correspond to TRBD1 or TRBD2 (5 bases each). Germline V gives CDR1 SGHTA, CDR2 FQGTGA. The CDR3 totals 13 residues. Trimming stripped 4 bases from V and 7 bases from J, with 10 bases between. CDR3 in amino acids: CASSWDRGGELFF. CDR3 DNA sequence: TGTGCCAGCAGCTGGGACCGGGGCGGGGAGCTGTTTTTT. Together with reference TRBV7-3 and TRBJ2-2, the CDR3 gives the full variable domain: GAGVSQTPSNKVTEKGKYVELRCDPISGHTALYWYRQSLGQGPEFLIYFQGTGAADDSGLPNDRFFAVRPEGSVSTLKIQRTERGDSAVYLCASSWDRGGELFFGEGSRLTVL.

The CDR3 nucleotides read TGTGCCACCAGTGACGGGACAGACTATGGCTACACCTTC. Protein product: CATSDGTDYGYTF. The chain is built from TRBV24-1 and TRBJ1-2, with TRBD1 identical over 7 bases. After removal of 4 bases from V and 3 bases from J, the junction contained 1 base not matched to a gene. The length of the CDR3 is 13 residues. Germline CDR1 is KGHDR and CDR2 is SFDVKD.

This clone was recorded once. The chain employs TRBV5-1 and TRBJ2-6, with D unclear. Trimming took 2 bases from V and 3 from J, leaving 12 bases between them. Germline CDR1 SGHRS, CDR2 YFSETQ. CDR3 size: 16 residues. CDR3 in amino acids: CASSLNLGGGANVLTF. CDR3 nucleotide sequence: TGCGCCAGCAGCTTAAACCTAGGCGGTGGGGCCAACGTCCTGACTTTC.

The chain has TRBV3-1 (or the pseudogene TRBV3-2) and TRBJ1-6, with D unclear. The V gene's germline CDR1 is LGHDT and CDR2 YNNKEL (reference sequence). V was trimmed by 1 base and J by 0 bases, leaving 13 bases between them. The CDR3 runs to 18 residues. CDR3 loop: CASSQGTQGSSYNSPLHF. CDR3 DNA: TGTGCCAGCAGCCAAGGGACTCAAGGCAGCTCCTATAATTCACCCCTCCACTTT.

J is TRBJ2-1 and V is TRBV9; 10 bases fit TRBD1. The CDR3 extends over 19 amino acids. The ends lost 4 bases at V and 0 bases at J; junction bases unmatched: 13. Germline values: CDR1 SGDLS, CDR2 YYNGEE. This CDR3 is CASSTPGQGFPSSYNEQFF. The CDR3 DNA reads TGTGCCAGCAGCACACCGGGACAGGGGTTTCCGAGCTCCTACAATGAGCAGTTCTTC.

CDR3 DNA sequence: TGTGCCAGCAGCCCCCGGGGTAGCGGGGGGGCCTCCTATGAGACCCAGTACTTC. Amino acids: CASSPRGSGGASYETQYF. The rearrangement links TRBV7-3 to TRBJ2-5; 11 bases are shared with TRBD2. V trimming: 5 bases; J trimming: 5 bases; junction bases outside the gene matches: 16. In germline, CDR1 is SGHTA, CDR2 FQGTGA. This CDR3 contains 18 residues.

The rearrangement uses TRBV5-6 and TRBJ2-1, with 9 bases that match TRBD2. V gave up 4 bases and J gave up 6 bases; unmatched junction bases: 11. Germline CDR1 reads SGHDT; CDR2 reads YYEEEE. CDR3 length: 16 amino acids. In nucleotides, the CDR3 is TGTGCCAGCAGCGTGTTAGCGGGAGCGATGTTCAATGAGCAGTTCTTC. Translating it yields CASSVLAGAMFNEQFF. The entire variable domain, with the rest obtained from reference TRBV5-6 and TRBJ2-1, is as follows: DAGVTQSPTHLIKTRGQQVTLRCSPKSGHDTVSWYQQALGQGPQFIFQYYEEEERQRGNFPDRFSGHQFPNYSSELNVNALLLGDSALYLCASSVLAGAMFNEQFFGPGTRLTVL.

With respect to this clone: An end of the junction differs from the germline gene, which may be a read error. V is TRBV28 and J is TRBJ2-7; 12 nucleotides agree with TRBD2. CDR1 and CDR2 (germline): MDHEN, SYDVKM. The CDR3 contains 15 residues. DNA of the CDR3: TGTGCCAGCAGTCCCGGACTAGCGGGAACCTATGAGCAGTACTTC. Translation: CASSPGLAGTYEQYF.

The V call is TRBV19, the J call TRBJ2-4; TRBD1 agrees at 8 bases. Germline CDR1 LNHDA, CDR2 SQIVND (reference sequence). Germline trimming cut 6 bases from V and 8 bases from J; bases unmatched to any gene: 15. The CDR3 contains 16 residues. The CDR3 loop reads CASRSQGGPGGDIQYF. The CDR3 nucleotides read TGTGCCAGTAGATCACAGGGGGGTCCTGGGGGAGACATTCAGTACTTC.

The chain is built from TRBV5-5 and TRBJ1-2, with 7 nucleotides matching TRBD1. Germline V gene sequence: CDR1 SGHKS, CDR2 YYEKEE (reference sequence). The V segment lost 0 bases and the J segment 4 bases; nucleotides outside the gene matches: 6. The CDR3 is 15 amino acids. The CDR3 DNA reads TGTGCCAGCAGCTTGGGACAGGGTGGGAGCTATGGCTACACCTTC. Residues: CASSLGQGGSYGYTF.

The genes are TRBV7-2 and TRBJ1-3; D is ambiguous. V lost 2 bases and J 0 bases, leaving 11 bases between the germline ends. Germline lookup yields CDR1 SGHTA and CDR2 FQGNSA. The CDR3 is made up of 16 amino acids. The CDR3 DNA reads as TGTGCCAGCAGCTTAACGGGCGGCCGCTCTGGAAACACCATATATTTT. Amino acid sequence: CASSLTGGRSGNTIYF.

J is TRBJ2-7 and V is TRBV11-3; 13 bases are shared with TRBD2. The J segment lost 0 bases and the V segment lost 0 bases, leaving 5 bases of the junction unmatched. The CDR3 is 18 residues long. Germline loops: CDR1 SGHNT, CDR2 YENEEA. In nucleotides, the CDR3 is TGTGCCAGCAGCTTAGATAGGAGGACTAGCGGGAGCTCCTACGAGCAGTACTTC. Its translation is CASSLDRRTSGSSYEQYF.

This clone appeared a few times. This sequence joins TRBV7-9 and TRBJ2-3, with D possibly matching TRBD2 (6 bases). This CDR3 comprises 14 residues. From germline, CDR1 is SEHNR and CDR2 FQNEAQ (reference sequence). V gave up 1 base and J gave up 4 bases, with 9 bases separating them. CDR3 protein: CASSLVEGSDTQYF. Here the CDR3 DNA reads TGTGCCAGCAGCTTAGTGGAGGGATCAGATACGCAGTATTTT. Full variable domain (missing parts from reference TRBV7-9 and TRBJ2-3): DTGVSQNPRHKITKRGQNVTFRCDPISEHNRLYWYRQTLGQGPEFLTYFQNEAQLEKSRLLSDRFSAERPKGSFSTLEIQRTEQGDSAMYLCASSLVEGSDTQYFGPGTRLTVL.

The chain uses TRBV18 and TRBJ2-6; D uncertain. The CDR3 runs 16 residues. V lost 4 bases, J lost 0 bases, and 10 bases lay in between. CDR1 is KGHSH and CDR2 is LQKENI in the germline V gene. CDR3 bases: TGTGCCAGCTCACGCCTTTTCCTCTCTGGGGCCAACGTCCTGACTTTC. This translates into CASSRLFLSGANVLTF.

The V and J genes are TRBV19 and TRBJ1-1; D gene unclear. This CDR3 has 13 amino acids. Trimming removed 9 bases from V and 0 bases from J, with 11 bases in between. Germline CDR1 is LNHDA and CDR2 is SQIVND (reference sequence). The CDR3 region has the DNA TGTGCCAGCGGGCCCACGATGAACACTGAAGCTTTCTTT. Residues: CASGPTMNTEAFF.

This clone was seen just once. The CDR3 reads CASSGGEFRREQYF. The CDR3 region has the DNA TGTGCCAGCAGTGGTGGGGAGTTTCGGCGCGAGCAGTACTTC. The V gene is TRBV6-2 or TRBV6-3, the J gene TRBJ2-7, with a weak D call TRBD2 (5 bases). Between the trimmed V and J ends, which lost 5 bases and 6 bases, there was a span of 17 bases. From germline, CDR1 is MNHEY and CDR2 SVGEGT. The CDR3 length is 14 residues.

This chain uses TRBV7-8 with TRBJ2-5; TRBD2 might be the D (5 bases). The CDR3 loop spans 14 amino acids. V was pared by 5 bases and J by 3 bases, with 13 bases between. Germline values: CDR1 SGHVS, CDR2 FQNEAQ. The CDR3 DNA is TGTGCCAGCAGCACTAGGGTGGCGGAAGAGACCCAGTACTTC. Amino acid sequence: CASSTRVAEETQYF.

The chain recombines TRBV4-3 with TRBJ2-7, with TRBD2 as a possible D gene (6 bases). The CDR3 runs to 11 residues. Trimming removed 8 bases at V and 7 bases at J, with 12 bases between. The V gene's germline CDR1 is LGHNA and CDR2 YSLEER. The CDR3 nucleotides read TGCGCCAGCGGGGACTCGGGGGAGCAGTACTTC. It specifies CASGDSGEQYF.

This clone was seen a handful of times. This chain joins TRBV12-3 or TRBV12-4 and TRBJ2-7; unclear D gene. Trimming shortened V by 6 bases and J by 6 bases, and 9 bases separated the two germline ends. CDR3 length equals 11 residues. The CDR3 loop is CASSQTFEQYF. In nucleotides, the CDR3 is TGTGCCAGCAGCCAGACTTTCGAGCAGTACTTC.

The chain combines TRBV5-1 with TRBJ1-3; 9 nucleotides line up with TRBD1. This CDR3 is built from 16 residues. Losses at the gene ends were 0 bases for V and 2 bases for J; bases not matched to a gene: 3. Germline CDR1 SGHRS, CDR2 YFSETQ. The CDR3 DNA is TGCGCCAGCAGCTTGGGACGGACAGGGGCTGGAAACACCATATATTTT. Its protein product is CASSLGRTGAGNTIYF.

This rearrangement joins TRBV14 to TRBJ1-2; D gene uncertain. Trimming stripped 4 bases from V and 6 bases from J, with 15 bases between. This CDR3 is 14 amino acids long. Germline CDR1 is SGHDN and CDR2 is FVKESK. The DNA for the CDR3 is TGTGCCAGCAGCCCTCTCGGGCCGTCGGATGGCTACACCTTC. It translates to CASSPLGPSDGYTF.

V gene TRBV5-6 combines with J gene TRBJ1-4, with unresolved D. Germline values: CDR1 SGHDT, CDR2 YYEEEE. This CDR3 contains 15 residues. V shed 0 bases and J shed 8 bases, with 14 bases lying between them. The CDR3 DNA is TGTGCCAGCAGCTTGGTTGGGCGAGAAGAGGAAAAACTGTTTTTT. The encoded protein is CASSLVGREEEKLFF.